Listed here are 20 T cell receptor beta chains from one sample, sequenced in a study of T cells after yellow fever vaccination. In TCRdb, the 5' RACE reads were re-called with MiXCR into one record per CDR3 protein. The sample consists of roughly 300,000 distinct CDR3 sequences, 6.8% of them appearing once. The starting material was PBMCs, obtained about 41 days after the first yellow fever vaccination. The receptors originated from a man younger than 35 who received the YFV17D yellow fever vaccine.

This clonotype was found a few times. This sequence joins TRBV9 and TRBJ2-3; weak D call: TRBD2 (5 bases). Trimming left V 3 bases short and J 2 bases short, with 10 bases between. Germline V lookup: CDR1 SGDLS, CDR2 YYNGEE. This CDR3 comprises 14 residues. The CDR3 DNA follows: TGTGCCAGCAGCGCGGGGTCTATCACAGATACGCAGTATTTT. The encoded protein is CASSAGSITDTQYF.

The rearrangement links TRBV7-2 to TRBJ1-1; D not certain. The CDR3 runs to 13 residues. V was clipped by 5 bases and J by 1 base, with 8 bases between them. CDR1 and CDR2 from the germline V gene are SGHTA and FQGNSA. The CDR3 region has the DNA TGTGCCAGCAGCCCTAGGGCGAACACTGAAGCTTTCTTT. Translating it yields CASSPRANTEAFF.

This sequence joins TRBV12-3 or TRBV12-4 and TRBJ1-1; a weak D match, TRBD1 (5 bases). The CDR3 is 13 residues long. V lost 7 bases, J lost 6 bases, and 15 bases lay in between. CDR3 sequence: CASTLGVGSEAFF. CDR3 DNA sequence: TGTGCCAGCACCCTAGGGGTGGGGTCTGAAGCTTTCTTT.

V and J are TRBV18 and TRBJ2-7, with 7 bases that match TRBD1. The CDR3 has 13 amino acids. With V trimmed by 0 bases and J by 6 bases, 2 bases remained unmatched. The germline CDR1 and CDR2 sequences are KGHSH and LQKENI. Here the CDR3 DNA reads TGTGCCAGCTCACCACCAGGGGGCCTCGAGCAGTACTTC. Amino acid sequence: CASSPPGGLEQYF.

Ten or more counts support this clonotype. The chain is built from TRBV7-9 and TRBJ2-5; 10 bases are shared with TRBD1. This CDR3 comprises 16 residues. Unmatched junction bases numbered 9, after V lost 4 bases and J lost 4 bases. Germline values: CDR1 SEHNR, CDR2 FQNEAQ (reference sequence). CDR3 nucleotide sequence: TGTGCCAGCAGCTCGTTCGGGACAGGGGCGAGAGAGACCCAGTACTTC. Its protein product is CASSSFGTGARETQYF. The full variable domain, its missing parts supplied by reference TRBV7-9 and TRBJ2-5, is DTGVSQNPRHKITKRGQNVTFRCDPISEHNRLYWYRQTLGQGPEFLTYFQNEAQLEKSRLLSDRFSAERPKGSFSTLEIQRTEQGDSAMYLCASSSFGTGARETQYFGPGTRLLVL.

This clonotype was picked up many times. The CDR3 loop reads CSARDPWETQYF. CDR3 bases: TGCAGTGCTAGAGATCCGTGGGAGACCCAGTACTTC. The rearrangement uses TRBV20-1 and TRBJ2-5, with D unresolved. Deletions cut 0 bases from V and 5 bases from J, with 7 bases between. CDR1 and CDR2 from the germline V gene are DFQATT and SNEGSKA (reference sequence). This CDR3 is 12 amino acids long.

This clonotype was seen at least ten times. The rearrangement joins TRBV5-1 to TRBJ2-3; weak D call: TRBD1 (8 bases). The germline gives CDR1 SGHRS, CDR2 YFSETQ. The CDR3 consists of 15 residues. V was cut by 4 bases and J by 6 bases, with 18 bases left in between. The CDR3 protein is CASSPGTGGGDTQYF. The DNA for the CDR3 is TGCGCCAGCAGCCCTGGTACAGGGGGAGGGGATACGCAGTATTTT.

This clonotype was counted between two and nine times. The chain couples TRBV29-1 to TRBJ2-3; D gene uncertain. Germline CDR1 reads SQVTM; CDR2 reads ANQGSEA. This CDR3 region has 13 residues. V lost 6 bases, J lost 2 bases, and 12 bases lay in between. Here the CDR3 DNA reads TGCAGCGTGGGCATGACTTCCACAGATACGCAGTATTTT. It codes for CSVGMTSTDTQYF.

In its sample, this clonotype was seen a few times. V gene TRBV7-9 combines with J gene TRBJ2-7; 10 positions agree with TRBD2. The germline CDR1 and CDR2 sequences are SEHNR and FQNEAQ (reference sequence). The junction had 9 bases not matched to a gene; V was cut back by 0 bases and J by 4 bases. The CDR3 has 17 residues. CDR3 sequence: CASSLATSGVGTYEQYF. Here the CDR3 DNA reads TGTGCCAGCAGCTTAGCCACTAGCGGGGTGGGTACGTACGAGCAGTACTTC. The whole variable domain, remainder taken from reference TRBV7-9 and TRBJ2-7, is DTGVSQNPRHKITKRGQNVTFRCDPISEHNRLYWYRQTLGQGPEFLTYFQNEAQLEKSRLLSDRFSAERPKGSFSTLEIQRTEQGDSAMYLCASSLATSGVGTYEQYFGPGTRLTVT.

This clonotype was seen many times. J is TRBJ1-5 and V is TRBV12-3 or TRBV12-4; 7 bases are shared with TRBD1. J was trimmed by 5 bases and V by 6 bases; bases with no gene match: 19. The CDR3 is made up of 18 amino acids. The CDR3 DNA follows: TGTGCCAGCAGGTCTTGGGGCCAGGGGGGAAGGACGGATCAGCCCCAGCATTTT. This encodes CASRSWGQGGRTDQPQHF.

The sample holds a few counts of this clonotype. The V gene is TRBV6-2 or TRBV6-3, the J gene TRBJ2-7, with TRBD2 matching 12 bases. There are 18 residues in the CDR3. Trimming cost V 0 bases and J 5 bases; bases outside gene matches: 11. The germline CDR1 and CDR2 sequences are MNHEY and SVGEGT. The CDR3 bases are TGTGCCAGCAGTTACTCCCAACTAGCGGGGGGCCCTCCTGACGAGCAGTACTTC. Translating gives CASSYSQLAGGPPDEQYF.

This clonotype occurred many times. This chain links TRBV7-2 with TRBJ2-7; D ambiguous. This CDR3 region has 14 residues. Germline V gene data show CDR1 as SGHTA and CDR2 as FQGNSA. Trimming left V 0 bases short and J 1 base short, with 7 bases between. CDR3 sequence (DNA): TGTGCCAGCAGCTTAGCTCACGGGTCCTACGAGCAGTACGTC. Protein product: CASSLAHGSYEQYV.

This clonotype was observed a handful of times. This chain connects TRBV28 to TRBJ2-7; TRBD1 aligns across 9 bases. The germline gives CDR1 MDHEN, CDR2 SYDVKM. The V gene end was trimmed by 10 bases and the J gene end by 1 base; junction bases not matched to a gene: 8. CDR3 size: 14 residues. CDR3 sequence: CAIAPGTGSYEQYV. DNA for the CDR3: TGTGCCATCGCTCCCGGGACAGGGTCCTACGAGCAGTACGTC.

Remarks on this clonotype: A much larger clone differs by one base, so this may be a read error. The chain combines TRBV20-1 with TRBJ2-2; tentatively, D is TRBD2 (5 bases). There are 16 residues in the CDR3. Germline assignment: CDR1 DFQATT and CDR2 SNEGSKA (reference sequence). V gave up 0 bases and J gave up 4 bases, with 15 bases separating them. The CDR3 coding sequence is TGCAGTGCTAGAGATCCAGCGGAGACCGGCACCGGGGAGCTGTTTTTT. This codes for CSARDPAETGTGELFF.

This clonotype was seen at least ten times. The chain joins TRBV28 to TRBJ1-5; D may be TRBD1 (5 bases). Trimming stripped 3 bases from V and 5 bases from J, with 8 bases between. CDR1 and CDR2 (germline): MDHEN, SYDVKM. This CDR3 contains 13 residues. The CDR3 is CASSLAGHQPQHF. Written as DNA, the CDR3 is TGTGCCAGCAGTTTGGCAGGGCATCAGCCCCAGCATTTT. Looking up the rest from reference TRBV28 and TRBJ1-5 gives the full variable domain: DVKVTQSSRYLVKRTGEKVFLECVQDMDHENMFWYRQDPGLGLRLIYFSYDVKMKEKGDIPEGYSVSREKKERFSLILESASTNQTSMYLCASSLAGHQPQHFGDGTRLSIL.

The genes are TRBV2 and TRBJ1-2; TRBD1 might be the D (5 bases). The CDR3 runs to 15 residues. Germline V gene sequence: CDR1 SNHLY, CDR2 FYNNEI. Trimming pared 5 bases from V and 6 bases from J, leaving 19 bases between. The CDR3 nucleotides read TGTGCCAGCAGTCCCGGTCTTACAGGAGAGAATGGCTACACCTTC. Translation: CASSPGLTGENGYTF.

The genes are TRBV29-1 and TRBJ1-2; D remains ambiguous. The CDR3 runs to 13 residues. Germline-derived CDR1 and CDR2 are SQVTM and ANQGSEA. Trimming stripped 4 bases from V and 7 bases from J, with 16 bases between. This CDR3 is CSVAVLKGGGYTF. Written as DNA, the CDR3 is TGCAGCGTTGCAGTGTTGAAGGGAGGTGGCTACACCTTC.

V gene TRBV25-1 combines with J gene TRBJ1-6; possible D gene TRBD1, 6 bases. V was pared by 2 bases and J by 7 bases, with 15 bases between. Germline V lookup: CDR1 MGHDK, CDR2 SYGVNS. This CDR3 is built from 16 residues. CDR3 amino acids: CASSELATGWNSPLHF. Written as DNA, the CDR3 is TGTGCCAGCAGTGAACTGGCCACAGGGTGGAATTCACCCCTCCACTTT.

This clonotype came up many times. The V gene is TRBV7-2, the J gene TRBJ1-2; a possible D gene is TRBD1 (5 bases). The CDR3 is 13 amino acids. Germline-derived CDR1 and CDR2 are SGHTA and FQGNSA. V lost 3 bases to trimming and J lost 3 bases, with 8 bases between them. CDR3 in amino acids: CASSLGVDYGYTF. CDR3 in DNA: TGTGCCAGCAGCTTGGGGGTTGACTATGGCTACACCTTC.

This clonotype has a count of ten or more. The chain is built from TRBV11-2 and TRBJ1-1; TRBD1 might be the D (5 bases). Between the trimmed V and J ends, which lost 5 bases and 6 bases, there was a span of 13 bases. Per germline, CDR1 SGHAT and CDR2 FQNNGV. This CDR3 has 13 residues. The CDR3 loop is CASSPITGSEAFF. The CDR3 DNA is TGTGCCAGCAGCCCAATTACAGGTTCTGAAGCTTTCTTT.